The clone carrying this TCR beta chain was counted between two and nine times. Its target is unknown. A single heparinised draw of roughly 120 mL on average was taken per donor. What was sequenced were expressed TCRB transcripts, since all of the isolated RNA had been reverse transcribed. Clones were read by immunoSEQ multiplex PCR, and TCRdb kept only the in-frame ones, dropping some. The table includes over 200,000 clones, 11% detected once. The CDR3 runs 13 residues. The V end lost 5 bases, the J end lost 5 bases, and 12 bases lay between the germline ends. The germline V gene encodes CDR1 SEHNR and CDR2 FQNEAQ (reference sequence). This record comes from a study of beta chain features in type 1 diabetes. Study-wide results and caveats: High TCR expression in some cells could lead to their over-representation in cDNA sequencing. Naive, central memory and Treg TCRB repertoires appeared more alike in patients than in healthy donors. All four CD4+ subsets from Type 1 diabetes patients carried moderately but significantly shorter TCRB CDR3s. Patients and controls would be equally affected if PCR favored shorter templates.

This clonotype originated in a man in his thirties or forties with type 1 diabetes. This chain joins TRBV7-9 and TRBJ1-1; a weak D match, TRBD1 (5 bases). The source material was naive CD4+ T cells from blood. Here the CDR3 reads CASSRGRGTEAFF. Here the CDR3 DNA reads TGTGCCAGCAGCCGCGGTCGGGGGACTGAAGCTTTCTTT.